Listed here are 14 T cell receptor beta chains from one sample, sequenced in a study of blood T cell repertoires in COVID-19. The data were produced by immunoSEQ multiplex PCR, yet TCRdb's version contains in-frame clones alone and is incomplete. The sample consists of about 92,000 clones, around 82% of them appearing once. What was sequenced was peripheral blood. Receptors were obtained from a man between 50 and 59 years old who had recovered from COVID-19.

The V and J genes are TRBV28 and TRBJ2-7, with TRBD1 identical over 8 bases. V lost 10 bases, J lost 6 bases, and 11 bases stayed unmatched. The germline V gene encodes CDR1 MDHEN and CDR2 SYDVKM. The CDR3 contains 13 residues. CDR3 residues: CANQGQGRAEQYF. In DNA form, the CDR3 reads TGTGCCAACCAAGGACAGGGTAGGGCCGAGCAGTACTTC.

The chain combines TRBV18 with TRBJ1-1; D gene unclear. V was clipped by 3 bases and J by 1 base, with 9 bases between them. From germline, CDR1 is KGHSH and CDR2 LQKENI. The CDR3 covers 14 residues. Here the CDR3 reads CASSPGRPNTEAFF. As DNA, the CDR3 is TGTGCCAGCTCACCCGGCAGGCCGAACACTGAAGCTTTCTTT.

The gene calls are TRBV19 and TRBJ1-5; weak D call: TRBD1 (5 bases). The ends were cut back, 3 bases at V and 4 bases at J, with 13 bases in the middle. The CDR3 runs to 15 residues. CDR1 is LNHDA and CDR2 is SQIVND in the germline V gene (reference sequence). CDR3 bases: TGTGCCAGTAGTATTAGACAGAGCTTAAATCAGCCCCAGCATTTT. It codes for CASSIRQSLNQPQHF.

The chain joins TRBV2 to TRBJ2-2, with D unclear. CDR3 size: 16 residues. In germline, CDR1 is SNHLY, CDR2 FYNNEI. V dropped 6 bases and J dropped 5 bases, with 19 bases sitting between them. The CDR3 loop reads CASSQRPYSGTGELFF. The CDR3 DNA is TGTGCCAGCAGCCAAAGGCCCTACAGTGGGACCGGGGAGCTGTTTTTT.

This rearrangement joins TRBV7-2 to TRBJ2-3; TRBD2 matches at 12 bases. Germline-derived CDR1 and CDR2 are SGHTA and FQGNSA. The CDR3 loop spans 16 amino acids. V lost 5 bases to trimming and J lost 0 bases; unmatched junction nucleotides: 3. In DNA form, the CDR3 reads TGTGCCAGCAGCAGCGGGACTAGCGGGAGCACAGATACGCAGTATTTT. Its protein product is CASSSGTSGSTDTQYF.

The chain is built from TRBV28 and TRBJ2-5; 12 bases are a match to TRBD2. V shed 3 bases, J shed 2 bases, and the junction held 4 bases outside the gene matches. Germline CDR1 is MDHEN and CDR2 is SYDVKM. The CDR3 has 16 residues. CDR3 DNA sequence: TGTGCCAGCAGTTTGGTACTAGCGGGAGGACAAGAGACCCAGTACTTC. As protein: CASSLVLAGGQETQYF.

This chain joins TRBV28 and TRBJ2-2; tentatively, D is TRBD2 (6 bases). The CDR3 sequence is 14 residues long. The germline CDR1 and CDR2 sequences are MDHEN and SYDVKM. The V end was cut by 5 bases, the J end by 0 bases, with 7 bases between. The CDR3: CASSLASNTGELFF. DNA for the CDR3: TGTGCCAGCAGTCTAGCGTCGAACACCGGGGAGCTGTTTTTT.

The chain has TRBV6-6 and TRBJ2-7; 10 bases agree with TRBD1. Germline CDR1 reads MNHNY; CDR2 reads SVGAGI (reference sequence). This CDR3 spans 14 amino acids. The V gene end was trimmed by 3 bases and the J gene end by 4 bases; junction bases not matched to a gene: 3. The CDR3 region has the DNA TGTGCCAGCAGTTATGGGGACAGGGGATACGAGCAGTACTTC. Translation: CASSYGDRGYEQYF.

This chain joins TRBV2 and TRBJ1-5, with D tentatively TRBD1 (5 bases). Per the germline V gene, CDR1 is SNHLY and CDR2 is FYNNEI. This CDR3 is built from 16 residues. Trimming stripped 4 bases from V and 3 bases from J, with 16 bases between. This CDR3 reads CASSVFGGIDNQPQHF. CDR3 DNA: TGTGCCAGCAGTGTATTTGGGGGGATTGACAATCAGCCCCAGCATTTT.

Of note for this clone: The junction differs from germline at one of its ends, possibly a read error. The rearrangement joins TRBV7-7 to TRBJ2-7; TRBD1 matches at 10 bases. Germline values: CDR1 SSHAT, CDR2 FNYEAQ (reference sequence). CDR3 size: 15 residues. This CDR3 is CASSLAELRTGGRLF. CDR3 sequence (DNA): TGTGCTAGCAGCTTAGCGGAACTGAGGACAGGGGGAAGACTATTC.

The gene calls are TRBV30 and TRBJ1-1, with 8 positions matching TRBD1. V shed 2 bases and J 4 bases; nucleotides not matched to a gene: 6. Per the germline V gene, CDR1 is GTSNPN and CDR2 is SVGIG (reference sequence). The CDR3 is 14 amino acids. The CDR3 sequence is CAWSYDTGGTEAFF. In DNA form, the CDR3 reads TGTGCCTGGAGTTACGACACAGGGGGCACTGAAGCTTTCTTT.

This clone showed up just a few times. The V call is TRBV2, the J call TRBJ1-2; TRBD1 aligns across 7 bases. The CDR3 has 14 residues. The germline V gene has CDR1 SNHLY and CDR2 FYNNEI. The V segment lost 7 bases and the J segment 2 bases; nucleotides outside the gene matches: 7. The CDR3 is CASKIQGPNYGYTF. CDR3 in DNA: TGTGCCAGCAAGATACAGGGGCCGAACTATGGCTACACCTTC.

This chain uses TRBV14 with TRBJ1-2, with D perhaps matching TRBD1 (6 bases). Trimming shortened V by 0 bases and J by 2 bases, and 10 bases separated the two germline ends. Germline CDR1 SGHDN, CDR2 FVKESK. The CDR3 has 15 amino acids. CDR3 protein: CASSQEAGANYGYTF. The CDR3 DNA reads TGTGCCAGCAGCCAAGAGGCGGGGGCGAACTATGGCTACACCTTC.

V and J are TRBV2 and TRBJ2-2; possible D gene TRBD1, 6 bases. V shed 3 bases and J shed 4 bases, with 6 bases lying between them. Germline V lookup: CDR1 SNHLY, CDR2 FYNNEI. This CDR3 is built from 13 residues. The CDR3 protein is CASSDRGTGELFF. DNA for the CDR3: TGTGCCAGCAGTGACAGGGGCACCGGGGAGCTGTTTTTT.